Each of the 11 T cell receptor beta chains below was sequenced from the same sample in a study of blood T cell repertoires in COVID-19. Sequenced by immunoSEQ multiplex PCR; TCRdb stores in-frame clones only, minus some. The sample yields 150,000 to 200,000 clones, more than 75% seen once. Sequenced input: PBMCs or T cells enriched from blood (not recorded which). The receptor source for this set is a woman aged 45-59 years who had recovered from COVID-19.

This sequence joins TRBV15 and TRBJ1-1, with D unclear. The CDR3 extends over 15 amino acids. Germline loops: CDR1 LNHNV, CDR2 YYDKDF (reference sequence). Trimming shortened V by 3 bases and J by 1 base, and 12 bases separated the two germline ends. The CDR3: CATSRSTTENTEAFF. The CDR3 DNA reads TGTGCCACCAGCAGGTCAACAACAGAGAACACTGAAGCTTTCTTT.

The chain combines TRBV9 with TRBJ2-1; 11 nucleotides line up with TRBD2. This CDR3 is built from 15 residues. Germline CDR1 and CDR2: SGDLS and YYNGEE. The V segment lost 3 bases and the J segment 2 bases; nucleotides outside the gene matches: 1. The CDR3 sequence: CASSASGGTYNEQFF. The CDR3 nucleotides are TGTGCCAGCAGCGCTAGCGGGGGGACCTACAATGAGCAGTTCTTC.

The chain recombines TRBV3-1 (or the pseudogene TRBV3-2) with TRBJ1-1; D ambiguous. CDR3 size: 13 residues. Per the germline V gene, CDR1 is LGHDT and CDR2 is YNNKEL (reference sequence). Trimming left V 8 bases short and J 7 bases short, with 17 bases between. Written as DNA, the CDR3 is TGTGCCAGCGTTCCCACCAGTCGCAATGAAGCTTTCTTT. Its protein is CASVPTSRNEAFF.

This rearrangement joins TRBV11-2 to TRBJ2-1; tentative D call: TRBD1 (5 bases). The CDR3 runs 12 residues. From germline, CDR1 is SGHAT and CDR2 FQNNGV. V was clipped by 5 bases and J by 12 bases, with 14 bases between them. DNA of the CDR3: TGTGCCAGCAGCGAATACAGGCTTTGGCAGTTCTTC. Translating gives CASSEYRLWQFF.

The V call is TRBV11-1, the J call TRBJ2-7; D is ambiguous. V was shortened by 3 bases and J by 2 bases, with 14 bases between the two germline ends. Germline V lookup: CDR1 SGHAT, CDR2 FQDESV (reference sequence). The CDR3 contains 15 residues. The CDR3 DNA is TGTGCCAGCAGCTTGGGCTTCATGAGTCCCTACGAGCAGTACTTC. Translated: CASSLGFMSPYEQYF.

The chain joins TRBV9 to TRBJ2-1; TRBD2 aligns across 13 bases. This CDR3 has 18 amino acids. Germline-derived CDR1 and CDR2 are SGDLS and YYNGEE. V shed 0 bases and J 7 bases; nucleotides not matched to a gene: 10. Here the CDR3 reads CASSVGTVGGLAGNEQFF. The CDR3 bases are TGTGCCAGCAGCGTAGGAACAGTGGGGGGACTAGCGGGGAATGAGCAGTTCTTC. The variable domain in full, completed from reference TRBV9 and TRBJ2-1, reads DSGVTQTPKHLITATGQRVTLRCSPRSGDLSVYWYQQSLDQGLQFLIQYYNGEERAKGNILERFSAQQFPDLHSELNLSSLELGDSALYFCASSVGTVGGLAGNEQFFGPGTRLTVL.

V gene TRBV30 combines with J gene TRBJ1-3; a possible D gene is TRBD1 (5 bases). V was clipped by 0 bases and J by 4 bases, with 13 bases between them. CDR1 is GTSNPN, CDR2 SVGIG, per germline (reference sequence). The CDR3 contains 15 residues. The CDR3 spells CAWSVAGGFGNTIYF. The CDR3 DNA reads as TGTGCCTGGAGTGTAGCGGGGGGATTCGGAAACACCATATATTTT.

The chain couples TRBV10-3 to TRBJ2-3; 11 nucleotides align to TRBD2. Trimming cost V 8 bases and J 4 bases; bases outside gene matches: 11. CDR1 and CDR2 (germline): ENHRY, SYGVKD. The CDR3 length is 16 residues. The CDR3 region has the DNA TGTGCCATCTCCCTGACTAGCGGGGTGGGAGCAGATACGCAGTATTTT. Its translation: CAISLTSGVGADTQYF.

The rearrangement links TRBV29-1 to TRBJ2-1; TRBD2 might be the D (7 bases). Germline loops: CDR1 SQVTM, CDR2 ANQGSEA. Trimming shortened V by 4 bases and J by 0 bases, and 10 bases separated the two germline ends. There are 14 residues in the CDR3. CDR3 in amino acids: CSVGRGASYNEQFF. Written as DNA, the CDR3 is TGCAGCGTTGGTCGGGGGGCCTCCTACAATGAGCAGTTCTTC.

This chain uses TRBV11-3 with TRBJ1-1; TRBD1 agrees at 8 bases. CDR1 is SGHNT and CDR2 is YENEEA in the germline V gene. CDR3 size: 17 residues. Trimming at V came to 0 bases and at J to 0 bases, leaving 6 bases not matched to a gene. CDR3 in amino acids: CASSLENRGIMNTEAFF. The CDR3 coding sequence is TGTGCCAGCAGCTTAGAAAACAGGGGGATAATGAACACTGAAGCTTTCTTT.

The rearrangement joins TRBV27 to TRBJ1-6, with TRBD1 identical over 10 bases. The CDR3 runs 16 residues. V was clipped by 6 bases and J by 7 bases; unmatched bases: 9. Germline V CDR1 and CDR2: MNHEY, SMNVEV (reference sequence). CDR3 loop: CASRLDRGARNSPLHF. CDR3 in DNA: TGTGCCAGCAGACTGGACAGGGGGGCGAGGAATTCACCCCTCCACTTT.